The present T cell receptor beta chain was sequenced within a study of T cells after yellow fever vaccination. Study-wide results and limits: Highly abundant clonotypes carried over from the bulk population could end up in FACS-sorted repertoires as contaminants. Across the CD4 and CD8 compartments, a small share of clonotypes was present in both. In post-booster samples, most primary-vaccination clones reappeared (about 95% CD4, 70% to 90% CD8).

This CDR3 is 14 amino acids long. Germline CDR1 is SGHAT and CDR2 is FQNNGV. V lost 4 bases and J lost 8; bases outside the gene matches: 7. TCRdb called the 5' RACE reads again in MiXCR, with one record for every CDR3 protein. The sample lists over 45,000 distinct CDR3 sequences, around 5.4% occurring once. This clonotype was counted a few times. This TCR came from a young man who received the YFV17D yellow fever vaccine. The sequenced sample was PBMCs, either bulk or a sorted T-cell subset (CD4+, CD8+, memory, or dextramer-sorted; not recorded which), obtained on the day of the yellow fever booster vaccination. The chain combines TRBV11-2 with TRBJ1-3; 8 nucleotides line up with TRBD1. CDR3 nucleotides: TGTGCCAGCAGCTCGGGACAGGCAATAGACACCATATATTTT. Its protein product is CASSSGQAIDTIYF.